A selection of T cell receptor beta chains follows, all from one sample in a study of T cells in Graves' hyperthyroidism and ophthalmopathy. TCRdb called the multiplex PCR reads again in MiXCR, with one record for every CDR3 protein. The data show 470,000 or so distinct CDR3 sequences, with 20% to 25% seen just once and around a quarter held by the top ten. The sequencing input was blood. The source of these receptors is a man aged 18 to 30 with Graves' hyperthyroidism. Both conserved end residues are part of each CDR3. D genes are given only for firm matches. Expanded clones get a size class; other rows say once, few or many, or leave the size out.

J gene	D gene	clone size	CDR3 length	V gene	CDR3 DNA	CDR3 protein
TRBJ2-2	TRBD1	NA	15	TRBV12-3/TRBV12-4	TGTGCCAGCCGCCCGCAGGGGGTATACACCGGGGAGCTGTTTTTT	CASRPQGVYTGELFF
TRBJ1-5	NA	many	17	TRBV10-3	TGTGCCATCAGTGAGAGCCAAGACGGCGGGGTCAATCAGCCCCAGCATTTT	CAISESQDGGVNQPQHF
TRBJ1-1	NA	many	16	TRBV11-2	TGTGCCAGCAGCTTAGATTCCTGGGCCGGGGACACTGAAGCTTTCTTT	CASSLDSWAGDTEAFF
TRBJ2-5	NA	many	18	TRBV4-1	TGCGCCAGCAGCCAACCCAACGGACAGCCAGATTGGGAAGAGACCCAGTACTTC	CASSQPNGQPDWEETQYF
TRBJ1-5	NA	many	16	TRBV27	TGTGCCAGCAGTCCCTGGGGGGGAGATAGCAATCAGCCCCAGCATTTT	CASSPWGGDSNQPQHF
TRBJ2-2	NA	many	13	TRBV11-3	TGTGCCAGCAGCCCTCAGATCACCGGGGAGCTGTTTTTT	CASSPQITGELFF
TRBJ1-3	NA	NA	13	TRBV11-2	TGTGCCGACTCGGGCCTCCAAGGAAACACCATATATTTT	CADSGLQGNTIYF
TRBJ2-7	NA	many	15	TRBV30	TGTGCCTGGGGCCCAAAGGGGGGTTTCTCCTACGAGCAGTACTTC	CAWGPKGGFSYEQYF
TRBJ1-2	NA	many	13	TRBV30	TGTGCCTGGAGTCAGGGCGGGAGTTATGGCTACACCTTC	CAWSQGGSYGYTF
TRBJ1-5	NA	NA	13	TRBV5-1	TGCGCCAGCAGCGCGGACATATCTCAGCCCCAGCATTTT	CASSADISQPQHF
TRBJ1-5	NA	NA	14	TRBV12-3/TRBV12-4	TGTGCCAGCGCCTATACCCGAGTAAATCAGCCCCAGCATTTT	CASAYTRVNQPQHF
TRBJ2-5	TRBD2	many	15	TRBV6-5	TGTGCCAGCAGTTTAGCGGGGGGGATTCTTAAGACCCAGTACTTC	CASSLAGGILKTQYF
TRBJ1-1	NA	NA	12	TRBV12-3/TRBV12-4	TGTGCCAGCAGTTTTAGGCGGATTGAAGCTTTCTTT	CASSFRRIEAFF
TRBJ1-1	TRBD1	NA	15	TRBV19	TGTGCCAGTAGTACCGGGACAGGGTTGGACACTGAAGCTTTCTTT	CASSTGTGLDTEAFF
TRBJ1-1	TRBD1	NA	17	TRBV5-1	TGCGCCAGCAGCTTGGAAGGGGGGACAGGGATGAACACTGAAGCTTTCTTT	CASSLEGGTGMNTEAFF
TRBJ2-5	NA	many	15	TRBV2	TGTGCCAGCAGTGAATGGACTGAAGCCATAGAGACCCAGTACTTC	CASSEWTEAIETQYF
TRBJ2-3	NA	many	15	TRBV30	TGTGCCTGGAGTGTCGTAGCGGCTGTGACAGATACGCAGTATTTT	CAWSVVAAVTDTQYF
TRBJ1-1	NA	many	13	TRBV7-3	TGTGCCAGCAGCTTGCAGGTGGGGACTGAAGCTTTCTTT	CASSLQVGTEAFF
TRBJ2-7	NA	NA	14	TRBV12-3/TRBV12-4	TGTGCCAGCACTTCCCCCAGCGGTTCCTACGAGCAGTACTTC	CASTSPSGSYEQYF
TRBJ2-7	NA	many	13	TRBV30	TGTGCCTCCTCTGCGCCCTGGCCCTACGAGCAGTACTTC	CASSAPWPYEQYF
TRBJ2-2	NA	many	12	TRBV27	TGTGGTGTGGGAAGACGCACCGGGGAGCTGTTTTTT	CGVGRRTGELFF
TRBJ2-7	NA	many	16	TRBV6-1	TGTGCCAGCAGTGAAGCATGGACGGCATTTTCCTACGAGCAGTACTTC	CASSEAWTAFSYEQYF